These T cell receptor beta chains were read from a single sample in a study of cytomegalovirus exposure and HLA in healthy donors. Measured with immunoSEQ multiplex PCR; TCRdb has only the in-frame clones, and not every one. This table has 100,000 to 150,000 clones, around 72% appearing once. The source material was PBMCs. The source of these receptors is a man between 25 and 39 years old in good health and CMV-seronegative. Both conserved end residues are part of each CDR3. Fields, in order: clone size, V gene, D gene, J gene, CDR3 DNA, CDR3 protein. D genes are given only for firm matches. Only part of the rows carry a size: once, few, many, or a class if the clone is expanded.

clone_size: -
v_call: TRBV7-9
d_call: -
j_call: TRBJ1-1
cdr3_nt: TGTGCCAGCGGTACAAGGAACACTGAAGCTTTCTTT
cdr3_aa: CASGTRNTEAFF

clone_size: -
v_call: TRBV7-9
d_call: -
j_call: TRBJ1-2
cdr3_nt: TGTGCCAGCAGCTTCCGGGACTATGGCTACACCTTC
cdr3_aa: CASSFRDYGYTF

clone_size: -
v_call: TRBV11-2
d_call: -
j_call: TRBJ1-1
cdr3_nt: TGTGCCAGCAGCTTGAACAGAAACACTGAAGCTTTCTTT
cdr3_aa: CASSLNRNTEAFF

clone_size: -
v_call: TRBV5-1
d_call: TRBD1
j_call: TRBJ1-4
cdr3_nt: TGCGCCAGCAGCATGGGACAGGGGGGTGAAAAACTGTTTTTT
cdr3_aa: CASSMGQGGEKLFF

clone_size: -
v_call: TRBV19
d_call: TRBD2
j_call: TRBJ2-1
cdr3_nt: TGTGCCAGTAGTATAGCAGGGGGGCTAGCGGGGGGGGCTAGCTACAATGAGCAGTTCTTC
cdr3_aa: CASSIAGGLAGGASYNEQFF

clone_size: once
v_call: TRBV7-9
d_call: TRBD1
j_call: TRBJ2-7
cdr3_nt: TGTTCCAGCAGCGACCTCCCGGGACAGATTACAACCTACGAGCAGTACTTC
cdr3_aa: CSSSDLPGQITTYEQYF

clone_size: -
v_call: TRBV29-1
d_call: -
j_call: TRBJ2-7
cdr3_nt: TGCAGCATCGGGACGGGAGACTACGAGCAGTACTTC
cdr3_aa: CSIGTGDYEQYF

clone_size: -
v_call: TRBV28
d_call: -
j_call: TRBJ1-4
cdr3_nt: TGTGCCAGCAGTTTCTCAGGGTCATCGGGTGAAAAACTGTTTTTT
cdr3_aa: CASSFSGSSGEKLFF

clone_size: -
v_call: TRBV7-9
d_call: TRBD1
j_call: TRBJ1-2
cdr3_nt: TGTGCCAGCAGCTTAGTGTGGCTGGTCAGGGGGCCTCCTTTGGGCTACACCTTC
cdr3_aa: CASSLVWLVRGPPLGYTF

clone_size: -
v_call: TRBV4-3
d_call: -
j_call: TRBJ1-5
cdr3_nt: TGCGCCAGCAGCCATCTATATAGGGGGGGAAATCAGCCCCAGCATTTT
cdr3_aa: CASSHLYRGGNQPQHF

clone_size: -
v_call: TRBV2
d_call: -
j_call: TRBJ2-7
cdr3_nt: TGTGCCAGCAGTGCTGGATGGGGGCCGGACGAGCAGTACTTC
cdr3_aa: CASSAGWGPDEQYF

clone_size: few
v_call: TRBV28
d_call: -
j_call: TRBJ1-5
cdr3_nt: TGTGCCAGCCGTTCCGGGGGGCGGGAACAGCCCCAGCATTTT
cdr3_aa: CASRSGGREQPQHF

clone_size: few
v_call: TRBV19
d_call: TRBD1
j_call: TRBJ2-3
cdr3_nt: TGTGCCAGTAGACCGGGACAGGGGGCAGATACGCAGTATTTT
cdr3_aa: CASRPGQGADTQYF

clone_size: -
v_call: TRBV5-4
d_call: TRBD1
j_call: TRBJ2-2
cdr3_nt: TGTGCCAGCAGCCCAAGGGGACATAACAGGGGGCTCGCCGGGGAGCTGTTTTTT
cdr3_aa: CASSPRGHNRGLAGELFF

clone_size: -
v_call: TRBV5-5
d_call: -
j_call: TRBJ1-2
cdr3_nt: TGTGCCAGCACCCTGGGTCGGGGGGCTGGCTACACCTTC
cdr3_aa: CASTLGRGAGYTF

clone_size: -
v_call: TRBV7-2
d_call: TRBD2
j_call: TRBJ2-3
cdr3_nt: TGTGCCAGCAGCTCTAGACTAGCGGGGGGCCCAGATACGCAGTATTTT
cdr3_aa: CASSSRLAGGPDTQYF

clone_size: -
v_call: TRBV5-1
d_call: -
j_call: TRBJ1-1
cdr3_nt: TGCGCCAGCAGCGGAGGTAGAGGGACTGAAGCTTTCTTT
cdr3_aa: CASSGGRGTEAFF

clone_size: few
v_call: TRBV10-1
d_call: -
j_call: TRBJ2-7
cdr3_nt: TGCGCCAGGAGATACGGAGGGGTCTACGAGCAGTACTTC
cdr3_aa: CARRYGGVYEQYF

clone_size: few
v_call: TRBV28
d_call: TRBD2
j_call: TRBJ2-2
cdr3_nt: TGTGCCGGTCGACTAGCGGGGGGCGGCGGGGAGCTGTTTTTT
cdr3_aa: CAGRLAGGGGELFF

clone_size: -
v_call: TRBV6-4
d_call: TRBD2
j_call: TRBJ2-4
cdr3_nt: TGTGCCAGCAGTGACCCTAGCGGGGAAGCCAAAAACATTCAGTACTTC
cdr3_aa: CASSDPSGEAKNIQYF

clone_size: -
v_call: TRBV7-2
d_call: -
j_call: TRBJ1-1
cdr3_nt: TGTGCCAGCAGCTTAGTACCCGGGGTCGGGAACACTGAAGCTTTCTTT
cdr3_aa: CASSLVPGVGNTEAFF

clone_size: few
v_call: TRBV6-6
d_call: TRBD1
j_call: TRBJ2-7
cdr3_nt: TGTGCCAGCAGACCGGGACAGGGCCTCGAGCAGTACTTC
cdr3_aa: CASRPGQGLEQYF

clone_size: -
v_call: TRBV28
d_call: -
j_call: TRBJ1-5
cdr3_nt: TGTGCCAGCAGGATTCAGGGTAGCAATCAGCCCCAGCATTTT
cdr3_aa: CASRIQGSNQPQHF

clone_size: -
v_call: TRBV6-1
d_call: -
j_call: TRBJ2-7
cdr3_nt: TGTGCCAGCAGACCCGGACATAGTGCCTACGAGCAGTACTTC
cdr3_aa: CASRPGHSAYEQYF

clone_size: few
v_call: TRBV4-1
d_call: TRBD2
j_call: TRBJ2-1
cdr3_nt: TGCGCCAGCAGCCAAAACGCCGGGGGGACCAATGAGCAGTTCTTC
cdr3_aa: CASSQNAGGTNEQFF

clone_size: -
v_call: TRBV11-2
d_call: -
j_call: TRBJ1-1
cdr3_nt: TGTGCCAGCTCACTGCCCATGAACACTGAAGCTTTCTTT
cdr3_aa: CASSLPMNTEAFF

clone_size: -
v_call: TRBV4-3
d_call: TRBD1
j_call: TRBJ2-7
cdr3_nt: TGCGCCAGCAGCCAAGATCGCGGGACAGGAGCCTACGAGCAGTACTTC
cdr3_aa: CASSQDRGTGAYEQYF

clone_size: -
v_call: TRBV28
d_call: TRBD1
j_call: TRBJ2-2
cdr3_nt: TGTGCCAGCAGCCGAGCCGACAGGGACACCGGGGAGCTGTTTTTT
cdr3_aa: CASSRADRDTGELFF

clone_size: -
v_call: TRBV4-2
d_call: -
j_call: TRBJ1-5
cdr3_nt: TGTGCCAGCAGCCAAATCCTCCAGGCGAATCAGCCCCAGCATTTT
cdr3_aa: CASSQILQANQPQHF

clone_size: -
v_call: TRBV5-1
d_call: TRBD1
j_call: TRBJ2-3
cdr3_nt: TGCGCCAGCGCAAGGACAGGGAGCTACACAGATACGCAGTATTTT
cdr3_aa: CASARTGSYTDTQYF

clone_size: -
v_call: TRBV6-6
d_call: -
j_call: TRBJ1-4
cdr3_nt: TGTGCCAGCAGTCGGCCGCAAGGGGTCCCTAATGAAAAACTGTTTTTT
cdr3_aa: CASSRPQGVPNEKLFF

clone_size: few
v_call: TRBV28
d_call: -
j_call: TRBJ2-5
cdr3_nt: TGTGCCAGCAGTTTCGGACTCGGTCGCCAAGAGACCCAGTACTTC
cdr3_aa: CASSFGLGRQETQYF

clone_size: -
v_call: TRBV5-1
d_call: -
j_call: TRBJ2-2
cdr3_nt: TGCGCCAGCAGCTTGGATGCGGGGTCCCACACCGGGGAGCTGTTTTTT
cdr3_aa: CASSLDAGSHTGELFF

clone_size: -
v_call: TRBV6-4
d_call: TRBD1
j_call: TRBJ2-2
cdr3_nt: TGTGCCAGCAGAGGACAGGGGACCGGGGAGCTGTTTTTT
cdr3_aa: CASRGQGTGELFF

clone_size: once
v_call: TRBV18
d_call: TRBD1
j_call: TRBJ2-1
cdr3_nt: TGTGCCAGCTCACCCTGGGACAGTAACTATGAGCAGTTCTTC
cdr3_aa: CASSPWDSNYEQFF

clone_size: -
v_call: TRBV7-3
d_call: TRBD2
j_call: TRBJ2-5
cdr3_nt: TGTGCCAGCAGCCTGGGACTAGCGGGGGTAGAGACCCAGTACTTC
cdr3_aa: CASSLGLAGVETQYF

clone_size: -
v_call: TRBV7-6
d_call: -
j_call: TRBJ2-1
cdr3_nt: TGTGCCAGCAGCCTTGGACACTACAATGAGCAGTTCTTC
cdr3_aa: CASSLGHYNEQFF

clone_size: -
v_call: TRBV7-2
d_call: -
j_call: TRBJ1-2
cdr3_nt: TGTGCCAGCAGCCAGACCCGAGGCAACTATGGCTACACCTTC
cdr3_aa: CASSQTRGNYGYTF

clone_size: few
v_call: TRBV5-1
d_call: -
j_call: TRBJ2-2
cdr3_nt: TGCGCCAGCAGCCACGATCCGTCGCGGGCGAACACCGGGGAGCTGTTTTTT
cdr3_aa: CASSHDPSRANTGELFF

clone_size: -
v_call: TRBV5-5
d_call: -
j_call: TRBJ2-7
cdr3_nt: TGTGCCAGCAGCTTGGCCTCGGGCTACGAGCAGTACTTC
cdr3_aa: CASSLASGYEQYF